These 17 T cell receptor beta chains were sequenced from one sample in a study of beta chain features in type 1 diabetes. The isolated RNA, all of it, was reverse transcribed, so expressed TCRB transcripts were what got sequenced. Clones were sequenced by immunoSEQ multiplex PCR, and TCRdb holds only the in-frame ones, with some missing. The repertoire holds hundreds of thousands of clones, with roughly 9.6% as singletons. Sequenced sample: naive CD4+ T cells from blood. These receptors came from a woman aged 18-29 years in good health.

In its sample, this clone was seen a few times. The rearrangement links TRBV2 to TRBJ2-2; D is perhaps TRBD1 (5 bases). The CDR3 is made up of 14 amino acids. V lost 4 bases and J 3 bases, leaving 9 bases between the germline ends. The germline CDR1 and CDR2 sequences are SNHLY and FYNNEI. The CDR3 protein is CASSAQGYTGELFF. CDR3 nucleotide sequence: TGTGCCAGCAGTGCGCAGGGATACACCGGGGAGCTGTTTTTT.

The chain recombines TRBV7-2 with TRBJ1-1; D call uncertain. V was shortened by 1 base and J by 3 bases, with 9 bases between the two germline ends. This CDR3 has 14 residues. From germline, CDR1 is SGHTA and CDR2 FQGNSA. CDR3 sequence reads: CASSLEFADTEAFF. The CDR3 DNA reads TGTGCCAGCAGCTTAGAATTCGCGGACACTGAAGCTTTCTTT.

This clone was detected a few times. This chain joins TRBV5-1 and TRBJ1-1; possible D gene TRBD1, 6 bases. V shed 4 bases and J shed 7 bases, with 17 bases lying between them. The CDR3 extends over 14 amino acids. The germline CDR1 and CDR2 sequences are SGHRS and YFSETQ. CDR3 loop: CASSRTSGASEAFF. CDR3 DNA sequence: TGCGCCAGCAGCCGCACCTCAGGGGCTAGTGAAGCTTTCTTT. Looking up the rest from reference TRBV5-1 and TRBJ1-1 gives the full variable domain: KAGVTQTPRYLIKTRGQQVTLSCSPISGHRSVSWYQQTPGQGLQFLFEYFSETQRNKGNFPGRFSGRQFSNSRSEMNVSTLELGDSALYLCASSRTSGASEAFFGQGTRLTVV.

This clone was counted at least ten times. The V and J genes are TRBV29-1 and TRBJ2-3; D perhaps matches TRBD1 (5 bases). Trimming removed 6 bases at V and 0 bases at J, with 19 bases between. The CDR3 length is 16 residues. Germline CDR1 is SQVTM and CDR2 is ANQGSEA. DNA of the CDR3: TGCAGCGTACCAGGGAAGGGAATCCCTAGCACAGATACGCAGTATTTT. Translating gives CSVPGKGIPSTDTQYF.

This chain links TRBV7-6 with TRBJ1-2; 7 bases align to TRBD1. The length of the CDR3 is 15 residues. Germline CDR1 is SGHVS and CDR2 is FNYEAQ. V lost 0 bases to trimming and J lost 5 bases; unmatched junction nucleotides: 6. As DNA, the CDR3 is TGTGCCAGCAGCTTAGCGCCCGGACAGGCGTATGGCTACACCTTC. The encoded protein is CASSLAPGQAYGYTF.

The genes are TRBV27 and TRBJ1-1, with D maybe TRBD1 (5 bases). Deletions cut 2 bases from V and 3 bases from J, with 13 bases between. Germline CDR1 and CDR2: MNHEY and SMNVEV (reference sequence). There are 15 residues in the CDR3. The CDR3 bases are TGTGCCAGCAGTTTAGTTCAGGGTCCGGACACTGAAGCTTTCTTT. Residues: CASSLVQGPDTEAFF.

The rearrangement links TRBV7-8 to TRBJ2-5, with TRBD2 identical over 10 bases. Germline V gene data show CDR1 as SGHVS and CDR2 as FQNEAQ. Germline trimming cut 4 bases from V and 5 bases from J; bases unmatched to any gene: 7. The CDR3 sequence is 15 residues long. CDR3 sequence: CASSSNLAGVETQYF. In DNA form, the CDR3 reads TGTGCCAGCAGCTCAAATCTAGCGGGGGTCGAGACCCAGTACTTC.

To note about this clone: The same CDR3 is also encoded by other DNA sequences in this sample. The chain is built from TRBV18 and TRBJ1-5; perhaps TRBD1 as D (5 bases). V was clipped by 3 bases and J by 4 bases, with 7 bases between them. The V gene's germline CDR1 is KGHSH and CDR2 LQKENI. The CDR3 covers 13 residues. The CDR3 loop is CASSPQGNQPQHF. The CDR3 DNA is TGTGCCAGCTCACCCCAGGGTAATCAGCCCCAGCATTTT.

This clone was counted only a few times. The chain is built from TRBV2 and TRBJ2-1, with D possibly TRBD1 on 5 matching bases. V shed 4 bases and J shed 6 bases, with 13 bases lying between them. Germline CDR1 is SNHLY and CDR2 is FYNNEI. This CDR3 is built from 14 residues. CDR3 sequence reads: CASSVEQAGNEQFF. CDR3 nucleotide sequence: TGTGCCAGCAGTGTTGAACAGGCCGGCAATGAGCAGTTCTTC.

Only a few counts were recorded for this clone. V gene TRBV9 combines with J gene TRBJ2-7, with 13 bases aligning to TRBD2. CDR3 length: 17 amino acids. Trimming at V came to 3 bases and at J to 5 bases, leaving 11 bases not matched to a gene. Per the germline V gene, CDR1 is SGDLS and CDR2 is YYNGEE. CDR3 DNA sequence: TGTGCCAGCAGCGCGCTCCCGGGACTAGCGGGGAAGCACGAGCAGTACTTC. Translating it yields CASSALPGLAGKHEQYF.

Only a few counts were recorded for this clone. The gene calls are TRBV2 and TRBJ2-7, with no clear D. The CDR3 runs 13 residues. Trimming stripped 7 bases from V and 1 base from J, with 11 bases between. CDR1 and CDR2 from the germline V gene are SNHLY and FYNNEI. The CDR3 sequence: CASNTDRSYEQYF. In DNA, the CDR3 is TGTGCCAGCAACACCGATCGATCCTACGAGCAGTACTTC.

The chain joins TRBV28 to TRBJ2-2, with 9 bases identical to TRBD2. The CDR3 is 14 residues long. Germline lookup yields CDR1 MDHEN and CDR2 SYDVKM. With V trimmed by 6 bases and J by 2 bases, 1 base remained unmatched. CDR3 bases: TGTGCCAGCAGACTAGCGGGTAACACCGGGGAGCTGTTTTTT. This sequence encodes CASRLAGNTGELFF.

The V gene is TRBV19, the J gene TRBJ2-1; 15 nucleotides line up with TRBD2. The germline V gene has CDR1 LNHDA and CDR2 SQIVND (reference sequence). This CDR3 comprises 20 residues. V trimming: 4 bases; J trimming: 1 base; junction bases outside the gene matches: 11. CDR3 sequence (DNA): TGTGCCAGTAGTACCCGGACTAGCGGGAGGGTCCCCATATCCTACAATGAGCAGTTCTTC. It codes for CASSTRTSGRVPISYNEQFF.

The genes are TRBV11-2 and TRBJ2-5; possibly TRBD1 for D (6 bases). The CDR3 is made up of 15 amino acids. The germline V gene encodes CDR1 SGHAT and CDR2 FQNNGV. The germline V and J ends were trimmed by 4 bases and 0 bases, with 12 bases remaining between them. CDR3 sequence (DNA): TGTGCCAGCAGCTCCGGAACAGGGAACCAAGAGACCCAGTACTTC. Amino acid sequence: CASSSGTGNQETQYF.

The chain uses TRBV29-1 and TRBJ2-3, with 7 bases lining up with TRBD1. The J segment lost 4 bases and the V segment lost 4 bases, leaving 5 bases of the junction unmatched. CDR1 is SQVTM and CDR2 is ANQGSEA in the germline V gene. This CDR3 is 13 amino acids long. CDR3 nucleotide sequence: TGCAGCGTTGGACGACAGGGCCCAGATACGCAGTATTTT. Translation gives CSVGRQGPDTQYF.

The V and J genes are TRBV30 and TRBJ2-3, with 9 bases lining up with TRBD1. This CDR3 comprises 15 residues. Per germline, CDR1 GTSNPN and CDR2 SVGIG (reference sequence). Trimming removed 0 bases from V and 3 bases from J; junction bases left unmatched: 4. In nucleotides, the CDR3 is TGTGCCTGGAGTGTGACAGGGGGTGGGACAGATACGCAGTATTTT. This gives the protein CAWSVTGGGTDTQYF.

The chain joins TRBV2 to TRBJ1-5; D uncertain. The CDR3 sequence is 16 residues long. V was clipped by 2 bases and J by 4 bases, with 15 bases between them. Per the germline V gene, CDR1 is SNHLY and CDR2 is FYNNEI. CDR3 DNA sequence: TGTGCCAGCAGTGAAACGGTTCCCTGGGCAAATCAGCCCCAGCATTTT. Translation: CASSETVPWANQPQHF.